What follows are 24 T cell receptor beta chains derived from one specimen sequenced in a study of T cell repertoires in cytomegalovirus infection. TCRdb independently ran MiXCR on the reads; one entry per CDR3 protein. The sample holds about 460,000 distinct CDR3 sequences, around 11% seen once. The material sequenced was PBMCs. The receptors here all came from a human donor in good health (CMV status not recorded). Some clones in this sample may be carry-over from other donors' samples.

This clonotype was detected ten times or more. The chain recombines TRBV7-9 with TRBJ2-7; 7 bases are shared with TRBD2. After removal of 5 bases from V and 0 bases from J, the junction contained 4 bases not matched to a gene. CDR1 is SEHNR, CDR2 FQNEAQ, per germline (reference sequence). CDR3 size: 14 residues. The DNA of the CDR3 is TGTGCCAGCAGCCTCCAGCGGGGCTCCTACGAGCAGTACTTC. Protein: CASSLQRGSYEQYF.

This clonotype was counted at least ten times. The chain uses TRBV7-3 and TRBJ1-4; 8 nucleotides match TRBD1. Germline-derived CDR1 and CDR2 are SGHTA and FQGTGA. The V and J ends lost 4 bases and 7 bases, in that order; junction bases with no gene match: 8. CDR3 size: 15 residues. Here the CDR3 DNA reads TGTGCCAGCAGCTCAGAGGACAGGGTGGGTGAAAAACTGTTTTTT. This translates into CASSSEDRVGEKLFF.

V usage is TRBV30 and J usage is TRBJ2-5, with 8 bases matching TRBD1. J gave up 5 bases and V 3 bases, and 11 bases lay outside the gene matches. There are 15 residues in the CDR3. Looked up from germline, CDR1 is GTSNPN and CDR2 is SVGIG (reference sequence). CDR3 in DNA: TGTGCCTGGAGAGGAAAACAGGGGGTCTGGGAGACCCAGTACTTC. Translation gives CAWRGKQGVWETQYF.

This clonotype was seen ten or more times. The chain carries TRBV27 and TRBJ1-5; the D is unclear. Germline CDR1 MNHEY, CDR2 SMNVEV (reference sequence). The CDR3 is made up of 14 amino acids. The V end was cut by 5 bases, the J end by 0 bases, with 8 bases between. Here the CDR3 reads CASSSGNSNQPQHF. The CDR3 bases are TGTGCCAGCAGTAGCGGTAATAGCAATCAGCCCCAGCATTTT.

This clonotype was seen repeatedly, ten times or more. The chain employs TRBV7-2 and TRBJ2-5; D not resolved. This CDR3 contains 14 residues. V was trimmed by 4 bases and J by 1 base, leaving 10 bases between them. The germline CDR1 and CDR2 sequences are SGHTA and FQGNSA. CDR3 in amino acids: CASSSRLTQETQYF. DNA for the CDR3: TGTGCCAGCAGCTCCCGGCTTACCCAAGAGACCCAGTACTTC.

The gene calls are TRBV10-2 and TRBJ2-5, with TRBD1 as a possible D gene (6 bases). CDR1 and CDR2 (germline): WSHSY, SAAADI. There are 14 residues in the CDR3. Trimming stripped 6 bases from V and 2 bases from J, with 13 bases between. The CDR3 region is CASRGADPQETQYF. The CDR3 region has the DNA TGCGCCAGCAGGGGGGCCGACCCGCAAGAGACCCAGTACTTC.

This clonotype was detected many times. The gene calls are TRBV30 and TRBJ2-2; 8 bases fit TRBD2. This CDR3 region has 16 residues. Unmatched junction bases numbered 16, after V lost 8 bases and J lost 5 bases. CDR1 GTSNPN and CDR2 SVGIG come from the germline V gene (reference sequence). CDR3 DNA: TGTGCCGGCAGAATTTTGGCGGGAGGATGGACCGGGGAGCTGTTTTTT. It encodes CAGRILAGGWTGELFF.

The sample holds many counts of this clonotype. The CDR3 nucleotides read TGTGCCAGCAGCCTCCGACTAGCAGCGCAGTATTTT. Translated, it gives CASSLRLAAQYF. The chain has TRBV7-8 and TRBJ2-3; 7 bases fit TRBD2. The CDR3 extends over 12 amino acids. With 5 bases clipped from V and 10 bases from J, the junction kept 6 bases outside the gene matches. Looked up from germline, CDR1 is SGHVS and CDR2 is FQNEAQ.

This clonotype was seen at least ten times. CDR3 residues: CASSVLTGDGYTF. CDR3 nucleotide sequence: TGCGCCAGCAGTGTACTAACAGGGGACGGCTACACCTTC. The chain uses TRBV5-1 and TRBJ1-2; 7 nucleotides line up with TRBD1. The CDR3 covers 13 residues. The junction had 9 bases not matched to a gene; V was cut back by 5 bases and J by 8 bases. The germline V gene has CDR1 SGHRS and CDR2 YFSETQ. The whole variable domain, remainder taken from reference TRBV5-1 and TRBJ1-2, is KAGVTQTPRYLIKTRGQQVTLSCSPISGHRSVSWYQQTPGQGLQFLFEYFSETQRNKGNFPGRFSGRQFSNSRSEMNVSTLELGDSALYLCASSVLTGDGYTFGSGTRLTVV.

This clonotype has a count of ten or more. The chain employs TRBV6-5 and TRBJ2-2; the match to TRBD2 covers 15 bases. V shed 4 bases and J 4 bases; nucleotides not matched to a gene: 4. The CDR3 runs 17 residues. Germline V CDR1 and CDR2: MNHEY, SVGAGI. The CDR3 sequence: CASSWTSGRVGTGELFF. CDR3 bases: TGTGCCAGCAGTTGGACTAGCGGGAGGGTGGGCACCGGGGAGCTGTTTTTT.

This clonotype has more than one count but fewer than ten. This chain joins TRBV20-1 and TRBJ1-2; D uncertain. Trimming took 0 bases from V and 2 from J, leaving 13 bases between them. Looked up from germline, CDR1 is DFQATT and CDR2 is SNEGSKA (reference sequence). The CDR3 sequence is 15 residues long. The CDR3 protein is CSARDLDGGNYGYTF. The CDR3 nucleotides are TGCAGTGCTAGAGATCTCGATGGCGGGAACTATGGCTACACCTTC.

This clonotype appeared many times. The genes are TRBV7-8 and TRBJ1-3; D is unclear. The CDR3 extends over 15 amino acids. Trimming pared 5 bases from V and 0 bases from J, leaving 11 bases between. CDR1 SGHVS and CDR2 FQNEAQ come from the germline V gene. CDR3 sequence reads: CASSGETSSGNTIYF. The CDR3 nucleotides read TGTGCCAGCAGCGGAGAGACAAGCTCTGGAAACACCATATATTTT.

Ten or more counts support this clonotype. This chain links TRBV7-2 with TRBJ2-3; 10 positions match TRBD2. This CDR3 region has 15 residues. Germline lookup yields CDR1 SGHTA and CDR2 FQGNSA. J was trimmed by 3 bases and V by 6 bases; bases with no gene match: 6. CDR3 amino acids: CASRTGLAVTDTQYF. The CDR3 bases are TGTGCCAGCAGAACTGGACTAGCGGTAACAGATACGCAGTATTTT. Complete variable domain (other parts from reference TRBV7-2 and TRBJ2-3): GAGVSQSPSNKVTEKGKDVELRCDPISGHTALYWYRQSLGQGLEFLIYFQGNSAPDKSGLPSDRFSAERTGGSVSTLTIQRTQQEDSAVYLCASRTGLAVTDTQYFGPGTRLTVL.

The chain has TRBV20-1 and TRBJ2-1, with D possibly matching TRBD1 (6 bases). Germline values: CDR1 DFQATT, CDR2 SNEGSKA (reference sequence). This CDR3 has 13 amino acids. Trimming took off 1 base at V and 10 bases at J, with 14 bases between the two ends. CDR3 coding DNA: TGCAGTGCTAGAGTCTTGAAGGGGGTGGAGCAGTTCTTC. This translates into CSARVLKGVEQFF.

This clonotype was seen at least ten times. The V and J genes are TRBV11-2 and TRBJ1-4; D is unclear. Per germline, CDR1 SGHAT and CDR2 FQNNGV. The V end was cut by 3 bases, the J end by 5 bases, with 13 bases between. This CDR3 is built from 15 residues. The CDR3 protein is CASSFDPSLNEKLFF. CDR3 sequence (DNA): TGTGCCAGCAGCTTTGACCCATCCTTAAATGAAAAACTGTTTTTT.

Many counts were recorded for this clonotype. V gene TRBV6-5 combines with J gene TRBJ1-6, with 7 bases aligning to TRBD1. Looked up from germline, CDR1 is MNHEY and CDR2 is SVGAGI. The CDR3 length is 18 residues. Germline trimming cut 5 bases from V and 3 bases from J; bases unmatched to any gene: 13. CDR3 nucleotides: TGTGCCAGCAGTCACACGACAGGGTCCGATTACTATAATTCACCCCTCCACTTT. Protein product: CASSHTTGSDYYNSPLHF.

This clonotype was seen ten or more times. The chain is built from TRBV11-2 and TRBJ1-3; a possible D gene is TRBD1 (5 bases). Between the trimmed V and J ends, which lost 4 bases and 1 base, there was a span of 14 bases. CDR3 length equals 16 residues. CDR1 SGHAT and CDR2 FQNNGV come from the germline V gene. The DNA of the CDR3 is TGTGCCAGCAGCTCATACGTTGGGGGTTCTGGAAACACCATATATTTT. The encoded protein is CASSSYVGGSGNTIYF. Full variable domain (outside the CDR3, taken from reference TRBV11-2 and TRBJ1-3): EAGVAQSPRYKIIEKRQSVAFWCNPISGHATLYWYQQILGQGPKLLIQFQNNGVVDDSQLPKDRFSAERLKGVDSTLKIQPAKLEDSAVYLCASSSYVGGSGNTIYFGEGSWLTVV.

This clonotype has at least ten counts. The J gene is TRBJ2-7, the V gene TRBV11-2; 10 bases align to TRBD1. With 5 bases clipped from V and 3 bases from J, the junction kept 4 bases outside the gene matches. Germline V gene sequence: CDR1 SGHAT, CDR2 FQNNGV. This CDR3 is 14 amino acids long. CDR3 bases: TGTGCCAGCAGCATTTGGGACAGGGGCTACGAGCAGTACTTC. Its protein product is CASSIWDRGYEQYF.

The V call is TRBV5-1, the J call TRBJ1-2, with D uncertain. Germline loops: CDR1 SGHRS, CDR2 YFSETQ. The CDR3 totals 15 residues. V was trimmed by 0 bases and J by 2 bases, leaving 11 bases between them. Written as DNA, the CDR3 is TGCGCCAGCAGCTTGGATATAGGTAACAACTATGGCTACACCTTC. The encoded protein is CASSLDIGNNYGYTF.

This clonotype appeared many times. The CDR3 DNA reads as TGCAGTGCTAGAAGAGCGGGGGCCGACACAGATACGCAGTATTTT. This translates into CSARRAGADTDTQYF. The J gene is TRBJ2-3, the V gene TRBV20-1; 8 bases map to TRBD2. Germline CDR1 and CDR2: DFQATT and SNEGSKA (reference sequence). The CDR3 sequence is 15 residues long. The V gene end was trimmed by 2 bases and the J gene end by 2 bases; junction bases not matched to a gene: 6.

This clonotype was observed many times. V gene TRBV11-1 combines with J gene TRBJ2-7; 8 bases agree with TRBD2. The CDR3 spans 17 residues. After removal of 2 bases from V and 5 bases from J, the junction contained 14 bases not matched to a gene. The V gene's germline CDR1 is SGHAT and CDR2 FQDESV (reference sequence). The CDR3 region is CASSLSGLAEGRDEQYF. The CDR3 region has the DNA TGTGCCAGCAGCTTATCCGGACTAGCAGAGGGGAGGGACGAGCAGTACTTC.

The chain has TRBV4-1 and TRBJ2-5, with 12 bases aligning to TRBD2. This CDR3 is 18 amino acids long. V trimming: 4 bases; J trimming: 3 bases; junction bases outside the gene matches: 12. Germline-derived CDR1 and CDR2 are MGHRA and YSYEKL. CDR3 residues: CASSPTSGGFDTKETQYF. CDR3 DNA: TGCGCCAGCAGCCCCACTAGCGGGGGGTTCGATACGAAAGAGACCCAGTACTTC.

This clonotype appeared many times. V is TRBV4-2 and J is TRBJ1-1; TRBD1 matches at 8 bases. Germline V lookup: CDR1 LGHNA, CDR2 YNFKEQ. Trimming took 1 base from V and 1 from J; bases not matched to a gene: 11. This CDR3 comprises 18 residues. CDR3 in amino acids: CASSQATLTGGENTEAFF. CDR3 sequence (DNA): TGTGCCAGCAGCCAAGCGACCTTAACAGGGGGAGAGAACACTGAAGCTTTCTTT.

The chain carries TRBV29-1 and TRBJ2-3; TRBD2 is a possible D gene (5 bases). Per germline, CDR1 SQVTM and CDR2 ANQGSEA. The CDR3 totals 12 residues. Trimming left V 7 bases short and J 4 bases short, with 12 bases between. The DNA for the CDR3 is TGCAGCGCCGGAAGGCGGGCAGATACGCAGTATTTT. Translated, it gives CSAGRRADTQYF.